Shown below are 6 T cell receptor beta chains from a single sample sequenced in a study of blood T cell repertoires in COVID-19. The method was immunoSEQ multiplex PCR; TCRdb's version includes in-frame clones alone and lacks a portion of them. This repertoire shows roughly 93,000 clones, 89% found once; its top ten account for more than 8%. The sequencing sample was made of peripheral blood. These TCRs come from a man between 45 and 60 years old with acute or convalescent COVID-19.

The V gene is TRBV11-2, the J gene TRBJ2-3, with TRBD2 matching 9 bases. The length of the CDR3 is 16 residues. The ends lost 4 bases at V and 5 bases at J; junction bases unmatched: 10. Germline values: CDR1 SGHAT, CDR2 FQNNGV. The DNA of the CDR3 is TGTGCCAGCAGCTCATACGCGGGGGGGCCCGGAGATACGCAGTATTTT. This gives the protein CASSSYAGGPGDTQYF.

This clone was counted a single time. The J gene is TRBJ2-7, the V gene TRBV24-1; 8 nucleotides agree with TRBD1. Germline-derived CDR1 and CDR2 are KGHDR and SFDVKD. The CDR3 has 14 residues. After removal of 7 bases from V and 2 bases from J, the junction contained 6 bases not matched to a gene. Here the CDR3 DNA reads TGTGCCACCAGCACTAACAGGGGGGCCTACGAGCAGTACGTC. It encodes CATSTNRGAYEQYV.

Only a few counts were recorded for this clone. The rearrangement uses TRBV5-4 and TRBJ1-1; 7 bases map to TRBD1. Germline V gives CDR1 SGHNT, CDR2 YYREEE (reference sequence). CDR3 length: 14 amino acids. V lost 3 bases to trimming and J lost 1 base; unmatched junction nucleotides: 3. The CDR3 DNA reads as TGTGCCAGCAGCTCTCGGACAGGGAACACTGAAGCTTTCTTT. Translated, it gives CASSSRTGNTEAFF.

The CDR3, as DNA: TGTGCCAGCAGCCCGCGCGGGGGGGCGGGGGAGACCCAGTACTTC. Translating gives CASSPRGGAGETQYF. This chain links TRBV9 with TRBJ2-5; 9 nucleotides line up with TRBD2. The germline V gene encodes CDR1 SGDLS and CDR2 YYNGEE. V was clipped by 4 bases and J by 5 bases; unmatched bases: 9. The CDR3 runs 15 residues.

V is TRBV27 and J is TRBJ1-4; maybe TRBD1 (5 bases). The CDR3 has 17 amino acids. Germline lookup yields CDR1 MNHEY and CDR2 SMNVEV (reference sequence). V lost 5 bases, J lost 0 bases, and 16 bases lay in between. The CDR3 is CASSPLRLQATNEKLFF. CDR3 nucleotide sequence: TGTGCCAGCAGTCCCCTCCGGCTACAGGCAACTAATGAAAAACTGTTTTTT. The full variable domain, in which reference TRBV27 and TRBJ1-4 provide the parts outside the CDR3, is EAQVTQNPRYLITVTGKKLTVTCSQNMNHEYMSWYRQDPGLGLRQIYYSMNVEVTDKGDVPEGYKVSRKEKRNFPLILESPSPNQTSLYFCASSPLRLQATNEKLFFGSGTQLSVL.

The chain joins TRBV5-1 to TRBJ2-5, with 11 bases lining up with TRBD2. V shed 5 bases and J 5 bases; nucleotides not matched to a gene: 8. Germline CDR1 SGHRS, CDR2 YFSETQ. The CDR3 sequence is 15 residues long. CDR3 bases: TGCGCCAGCAGTTCGACTAGCGGGGAAGGGGAGACCCAGTACTTC. Protein product: CASSSTSGEGETQYF.